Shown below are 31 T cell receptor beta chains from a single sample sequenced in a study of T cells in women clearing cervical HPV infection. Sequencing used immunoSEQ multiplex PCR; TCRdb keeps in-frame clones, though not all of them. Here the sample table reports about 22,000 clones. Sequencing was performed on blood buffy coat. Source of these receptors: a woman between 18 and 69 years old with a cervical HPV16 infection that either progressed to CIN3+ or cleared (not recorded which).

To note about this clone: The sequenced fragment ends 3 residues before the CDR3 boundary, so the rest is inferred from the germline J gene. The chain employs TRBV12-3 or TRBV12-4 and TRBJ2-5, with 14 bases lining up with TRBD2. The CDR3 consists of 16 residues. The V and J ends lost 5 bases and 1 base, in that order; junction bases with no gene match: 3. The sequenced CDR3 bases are TGTGCCAGCAGTCCGGGACTAGCGGGGGTCCAAGAGACC. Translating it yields CASSPGLAGVQET. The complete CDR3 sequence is CASSPGLAGVQETQYF.

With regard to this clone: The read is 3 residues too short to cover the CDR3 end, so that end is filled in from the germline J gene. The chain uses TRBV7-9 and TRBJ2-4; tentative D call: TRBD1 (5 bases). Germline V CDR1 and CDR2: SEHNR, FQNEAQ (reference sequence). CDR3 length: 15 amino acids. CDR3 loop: CASSLARAGYYGQYF. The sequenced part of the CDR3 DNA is TGTGCCAGCAGCTTAGCCAGGGCAGGGTACTATGGT.

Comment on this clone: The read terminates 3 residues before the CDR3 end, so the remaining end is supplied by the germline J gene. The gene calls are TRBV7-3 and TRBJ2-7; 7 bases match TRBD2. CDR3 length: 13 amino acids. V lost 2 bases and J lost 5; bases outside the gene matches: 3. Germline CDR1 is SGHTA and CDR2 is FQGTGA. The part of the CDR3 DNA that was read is TGTGCCAGCAGCTTAGGGGGGGACCACGAG. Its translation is CASSLGGDHE. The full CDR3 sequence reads CASSLGGDHEQYF.

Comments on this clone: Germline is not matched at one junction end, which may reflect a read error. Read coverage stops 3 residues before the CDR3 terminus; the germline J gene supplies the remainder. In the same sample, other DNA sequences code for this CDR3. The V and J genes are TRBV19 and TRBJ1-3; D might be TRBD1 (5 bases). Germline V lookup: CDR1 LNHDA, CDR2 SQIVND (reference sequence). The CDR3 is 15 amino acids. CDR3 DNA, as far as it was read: TGTGCCAGTAGTATATCGTCTTTCGGGGGAAACACT. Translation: CASSISSFGGNT. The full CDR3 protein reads CASSISSFGGNTIYF. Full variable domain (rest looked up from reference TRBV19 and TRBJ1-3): DGGITQSPKYLFRKEGQNVTLSCEQNLNHDAMYWYRQDPGQGLRLIYYSQIVNDFQKGDIAEGYSVSREKKESFPLTVTSAQKNPTAFYLCASSISSFGGNTIYFGEGSWLTVV.

The CDR3 loop reads CASSLATGNYGYTF. The sequenced CDR3 bases are TGTGCCAGCAGCTTAGCGACAGGGAACTATGGC. This chain links TRBV7-9 with TRBJ1-2; TRBD1 agrees at 7 bases. The read finishes 3 residues shy of the CDR3 end, and the germline J gene is used to complete it. CDR3 size: 14 residues. The V and J ends lost 0 bases and 2 bases, in that order; junction bases with no gene match: 0. Germline loops: CDR1 SEHNR, CDR2 FQNEAQ (reference sequence).

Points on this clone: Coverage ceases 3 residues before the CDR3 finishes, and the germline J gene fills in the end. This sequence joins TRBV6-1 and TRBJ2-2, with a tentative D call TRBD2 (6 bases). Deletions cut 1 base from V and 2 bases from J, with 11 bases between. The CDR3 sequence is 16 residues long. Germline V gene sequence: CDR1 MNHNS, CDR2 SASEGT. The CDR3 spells CASSEGLAINTGELFF. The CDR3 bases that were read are TGTGCCAGCAGTGAAGGTCTAGCGATCAACACCGGGGAG.

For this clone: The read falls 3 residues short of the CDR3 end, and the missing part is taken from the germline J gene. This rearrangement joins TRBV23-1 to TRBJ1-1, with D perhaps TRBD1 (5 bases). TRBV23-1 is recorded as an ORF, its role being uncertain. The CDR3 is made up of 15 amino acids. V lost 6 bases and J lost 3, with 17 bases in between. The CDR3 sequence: CASRVIGARDTEAFF. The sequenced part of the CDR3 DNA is TGCGCCAGCAGGGTCATAGGGGCGAGGGACACTGAA.

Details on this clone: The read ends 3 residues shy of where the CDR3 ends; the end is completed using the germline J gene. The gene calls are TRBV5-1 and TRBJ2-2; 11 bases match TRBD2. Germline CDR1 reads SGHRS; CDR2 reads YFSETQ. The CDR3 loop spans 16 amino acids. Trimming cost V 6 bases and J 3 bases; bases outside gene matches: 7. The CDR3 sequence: CASTLAGGPDTGELFF. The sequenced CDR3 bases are TGCGCCAGCACTTTAGCGGGAGGGCCGGACACCGGGGAG.

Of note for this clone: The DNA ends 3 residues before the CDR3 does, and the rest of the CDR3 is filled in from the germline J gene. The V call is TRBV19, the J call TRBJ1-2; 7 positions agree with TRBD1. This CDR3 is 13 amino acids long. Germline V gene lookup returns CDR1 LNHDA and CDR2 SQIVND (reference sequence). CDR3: CASSRQGSYDYTF. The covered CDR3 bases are TGTGCCAGTAGCAGACAGGGCTCCTACGAC. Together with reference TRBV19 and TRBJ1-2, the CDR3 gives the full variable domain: DGGITQSPKYLFRKEGQNVTLSCEQNLNHDAMYWYRQDPGQGLRLIYYSQIVNDFQKGDIAEGYSVSREKKESFPLTVTSAQKNPTAFYLCASSRQGSYDYTFGSGTRLTVV.

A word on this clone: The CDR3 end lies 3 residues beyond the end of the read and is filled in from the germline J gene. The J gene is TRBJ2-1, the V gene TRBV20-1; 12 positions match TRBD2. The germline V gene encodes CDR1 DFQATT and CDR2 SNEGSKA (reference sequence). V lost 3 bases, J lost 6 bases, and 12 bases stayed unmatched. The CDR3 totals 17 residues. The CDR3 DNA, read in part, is TGCAGTGCTAGGAAGTTGCGACTAGCGGGGGCCGGCAATGAG. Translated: CSARKLRLAGAGNE. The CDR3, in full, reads CSARKLRLAGAGNEQFF.

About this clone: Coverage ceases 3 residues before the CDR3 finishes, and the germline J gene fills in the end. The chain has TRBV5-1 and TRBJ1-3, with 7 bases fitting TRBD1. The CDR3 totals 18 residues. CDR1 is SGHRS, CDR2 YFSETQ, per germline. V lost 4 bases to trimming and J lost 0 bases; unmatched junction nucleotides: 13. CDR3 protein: CASSPSPGQELSGNTIYF. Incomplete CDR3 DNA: TGCGCCAGCAGCCCTTCCCCCGGACAGGAGCTCTCTGGAAACACC.

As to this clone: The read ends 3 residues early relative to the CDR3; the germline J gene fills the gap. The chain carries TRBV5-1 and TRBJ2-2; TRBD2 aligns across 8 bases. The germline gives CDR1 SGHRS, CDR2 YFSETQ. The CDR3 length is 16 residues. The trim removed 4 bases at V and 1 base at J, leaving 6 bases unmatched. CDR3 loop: CASSPPGGVNTGELFF. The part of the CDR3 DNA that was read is TGCGCCAGCAGCCCCCCGGGGGGGGTGAACACCGGGGAG.

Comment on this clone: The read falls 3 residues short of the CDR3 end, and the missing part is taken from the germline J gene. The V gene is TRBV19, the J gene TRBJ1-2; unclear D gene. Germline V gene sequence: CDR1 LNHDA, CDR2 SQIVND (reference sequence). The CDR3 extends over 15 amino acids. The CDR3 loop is CASSMRKSSYNDYTF. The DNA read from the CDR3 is TGTGCCAGTAGTATGCGGAAGAGCTCCTACAATGAC.

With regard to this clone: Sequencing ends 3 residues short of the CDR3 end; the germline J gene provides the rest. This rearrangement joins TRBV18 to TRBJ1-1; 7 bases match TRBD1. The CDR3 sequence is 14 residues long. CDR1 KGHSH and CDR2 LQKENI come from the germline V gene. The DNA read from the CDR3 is TGTGCCAGCTCCGGGACAGAAAGAGCCTACGAG. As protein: CASSGTERAYE. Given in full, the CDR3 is CASSGTERAYEAFF.

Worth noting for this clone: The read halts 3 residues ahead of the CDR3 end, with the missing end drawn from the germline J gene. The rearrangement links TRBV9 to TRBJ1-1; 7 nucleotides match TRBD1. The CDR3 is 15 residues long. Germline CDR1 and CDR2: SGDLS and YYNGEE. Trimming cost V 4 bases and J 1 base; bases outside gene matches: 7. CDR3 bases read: TGTGCCAGCAGCCCGAGGGGACAGCCGAACACTGAA. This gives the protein CASSPRGQPNTE. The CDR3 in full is CASSPRGQPNTEAFF.

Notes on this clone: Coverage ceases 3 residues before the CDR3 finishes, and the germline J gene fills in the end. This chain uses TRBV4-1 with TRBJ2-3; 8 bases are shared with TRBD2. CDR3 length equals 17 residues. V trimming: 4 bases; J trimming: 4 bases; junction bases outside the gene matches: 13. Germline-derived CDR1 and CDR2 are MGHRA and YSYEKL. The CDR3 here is CASSPLAGRVSADTQYF. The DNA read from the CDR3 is TGCGCCAGCAGCCCCCTCGCCGGGAGGGTTAGCGCAGATACG.

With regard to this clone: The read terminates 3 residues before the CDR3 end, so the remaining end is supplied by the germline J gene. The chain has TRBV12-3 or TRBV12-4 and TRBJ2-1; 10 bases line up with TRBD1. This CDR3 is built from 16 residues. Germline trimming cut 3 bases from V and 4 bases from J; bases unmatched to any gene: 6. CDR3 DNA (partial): TGTGCCAGCAGTTTTTACGGGACAGGGGTATACAATGAG. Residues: CASSFYGTGVYNE. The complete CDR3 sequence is CASSFYGTGVYNEQFF.

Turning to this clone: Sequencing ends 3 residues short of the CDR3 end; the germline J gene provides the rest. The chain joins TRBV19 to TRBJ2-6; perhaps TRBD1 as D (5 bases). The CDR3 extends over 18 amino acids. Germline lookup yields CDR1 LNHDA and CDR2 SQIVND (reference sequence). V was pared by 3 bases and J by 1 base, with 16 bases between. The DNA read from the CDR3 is TGTGCCAGTAGTATTGGGTGGCAGGGAATTTCTGGGGCCAACGTC. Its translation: CASSIGWQGISGANV. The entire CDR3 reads CASSIGWQGISGANVLTF.

CDR3 DNA, as far as it was read: TGCGCCAGCAGCTTGGCGGGGAGGTCACCC. Translating gives CASSLAGRSP. The CDR3 as a whole reads CASSLAGRSPLHF. J is TRBJ1-6 and V is TRBV5-1, with D unresolved. The read gets to within 3 residues of the CDR3 end, and the germline J gene fills in the rest. CDR3 length: 13 amino acids. CDR1 SGHRS and CDR2 YFSETQ come from the germline V gene. Trimming pared 0 bases from V and 10 bases from J, leaving 8 bases between. Variable domain in full (rest from reference TRBV5-1 and TRBJ1-6): KAGVTQTPRYLIKTRGQQVTLSCSPISGHRSVSWYQQTPGQGLQFLFEYFSETQRNKGNFPGRFSGRQFSNSRSEMNVSTLELGDSALYLCASSLAGRSPLHFGNGTRLTVT.

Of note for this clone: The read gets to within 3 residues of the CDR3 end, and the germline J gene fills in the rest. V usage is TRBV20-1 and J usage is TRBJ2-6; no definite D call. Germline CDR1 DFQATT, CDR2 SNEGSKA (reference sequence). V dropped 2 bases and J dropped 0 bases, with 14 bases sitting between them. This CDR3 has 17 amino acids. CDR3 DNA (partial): TGCAGTGCTAGAACGCTTGGTCTAGACTCTGGGGCCAACGTC. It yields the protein CSARTLGLDSGANV. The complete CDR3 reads CSARTLGLDSGANVLTF.

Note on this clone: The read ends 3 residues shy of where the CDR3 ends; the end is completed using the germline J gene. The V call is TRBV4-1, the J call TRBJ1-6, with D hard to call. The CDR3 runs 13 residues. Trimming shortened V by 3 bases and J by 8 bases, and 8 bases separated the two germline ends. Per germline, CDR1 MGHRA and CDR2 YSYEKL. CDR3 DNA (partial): TGCGCCAGCAGCCAGTACTTAGATTCACCC. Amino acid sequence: CASSQYLDSP. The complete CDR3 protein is CASSQYLDSPLHF.

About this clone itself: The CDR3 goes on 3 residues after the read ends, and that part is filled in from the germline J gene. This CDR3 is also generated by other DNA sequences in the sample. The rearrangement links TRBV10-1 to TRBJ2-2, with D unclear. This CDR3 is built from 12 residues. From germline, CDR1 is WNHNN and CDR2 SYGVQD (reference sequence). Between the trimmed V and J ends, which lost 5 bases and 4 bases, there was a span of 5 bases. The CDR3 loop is CASSTGTGELFF. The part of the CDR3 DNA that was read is TGCGCCAGCAGTACGGGCACCGGGGAG.

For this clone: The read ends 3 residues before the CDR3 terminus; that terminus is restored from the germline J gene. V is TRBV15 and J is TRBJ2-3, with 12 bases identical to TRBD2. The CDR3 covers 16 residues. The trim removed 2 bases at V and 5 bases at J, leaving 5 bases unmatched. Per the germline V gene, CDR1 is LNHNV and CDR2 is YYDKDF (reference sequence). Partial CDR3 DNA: TGTGCCACCAGCAGACAGACTAGCGGGAGTCTAGATACG. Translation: CATSRQTSGSLDT. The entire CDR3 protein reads CATSRQTSGSLDTQYF.

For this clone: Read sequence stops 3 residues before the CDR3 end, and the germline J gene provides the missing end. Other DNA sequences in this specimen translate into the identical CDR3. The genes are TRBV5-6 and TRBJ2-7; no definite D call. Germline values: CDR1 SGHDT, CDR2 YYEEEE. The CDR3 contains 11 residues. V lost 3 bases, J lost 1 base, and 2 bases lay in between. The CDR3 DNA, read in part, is TGTGCCAGCAGCTCGTCCTACGAG. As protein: CASSSSYE. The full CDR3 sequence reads CASSSSYEQYF.

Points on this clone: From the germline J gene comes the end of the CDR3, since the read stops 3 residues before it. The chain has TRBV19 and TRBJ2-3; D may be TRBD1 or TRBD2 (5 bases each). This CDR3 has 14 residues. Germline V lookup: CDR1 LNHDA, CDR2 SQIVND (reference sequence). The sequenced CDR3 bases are TGTGCCCCTGAGGGGTTAAGGTTCAATCAGCCG. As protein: CAPEGLRFNQP. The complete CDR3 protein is CAPEGLRFNQPQYF. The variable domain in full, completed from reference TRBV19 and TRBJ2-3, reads DGGITQSPKYLFRKEGQNVTLSCEQNLNHDAMYWYRQDPGQGLRLIYYSQIVNDFQKGDIAEGYSVSREKKESFPLTVTSAQKNPTAFYLCAPEGLRFNQPQYFGPGTRLTVL.

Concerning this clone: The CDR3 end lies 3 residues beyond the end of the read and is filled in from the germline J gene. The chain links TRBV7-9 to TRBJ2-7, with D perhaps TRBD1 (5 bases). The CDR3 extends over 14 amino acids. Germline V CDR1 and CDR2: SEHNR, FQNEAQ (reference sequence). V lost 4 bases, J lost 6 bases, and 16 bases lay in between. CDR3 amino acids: CASSYSGPPREQYF. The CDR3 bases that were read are TGTGCCAGCAGCTATTCAGGGCCGCCGCGCGAG.

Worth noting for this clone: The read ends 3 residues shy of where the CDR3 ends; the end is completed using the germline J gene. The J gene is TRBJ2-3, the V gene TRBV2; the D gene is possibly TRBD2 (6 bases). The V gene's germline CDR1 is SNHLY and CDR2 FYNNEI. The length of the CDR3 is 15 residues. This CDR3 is CASGGWGVWNQPQYF. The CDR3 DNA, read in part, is TGTGCCAGCGGGGGGTGGGGGGTTTGGAATCAGCCG. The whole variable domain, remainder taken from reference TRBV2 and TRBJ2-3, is EPEVTQTPSHQVTQMGQEVILRCVPISNHLYFYWYRQILGQKVEFLVSFYNNEISEKSEIFDDQFSVERPDGSNFTLKIRSTKLEDSAMYFCASGGWGVWNQPQYFGPGTRLTVL.

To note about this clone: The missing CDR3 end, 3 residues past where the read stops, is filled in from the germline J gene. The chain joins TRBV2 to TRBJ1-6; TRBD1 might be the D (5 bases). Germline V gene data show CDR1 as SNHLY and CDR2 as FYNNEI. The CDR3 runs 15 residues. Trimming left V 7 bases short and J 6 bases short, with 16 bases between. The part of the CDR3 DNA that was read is TGTGCCAGCAAAGACAGCCACCTTGGTAATTCACCC. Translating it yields CASKDSHLGNSP. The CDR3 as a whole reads CASKDSHLGNSPLHF.

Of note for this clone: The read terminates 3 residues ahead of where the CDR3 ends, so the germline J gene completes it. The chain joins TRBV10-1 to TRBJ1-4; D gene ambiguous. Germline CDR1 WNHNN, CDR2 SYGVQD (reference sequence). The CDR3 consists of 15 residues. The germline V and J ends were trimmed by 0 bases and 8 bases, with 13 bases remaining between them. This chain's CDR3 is CASSESRGLAEKLFF. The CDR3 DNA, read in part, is TGCGCCAGCAGTGAGTCGCGGGGTTTAGCGGAAAAA.

CDR3: CASSNEGQTYNSPLHF. CDR3 DNA (partial): TGTGCCAGCAGTAACGAAGGACAGACATATAATTCACCC. The J gene is TRBJ1-6, the V gene TRBV28, with D tentatively TRBD1 (6 bases). The CDR3 end lies 3 residues beyond the end of the read and is filled in from the germline J gene. The CDR3 is 16 amino acids. CDR1 and CDR2 (germline): MDHEN, SYDVKM. Trimming shortened V by 5 bases and J by 4 bases, and 15 bases separated the two germline ends.

CDR3 sequence: CATPEVYGYTF. The sequenced CDR3 bases are TGTGCCACGCCCGAGGTCTATGGC. The V call is TRBV7-2, the J call TRBJ1-2; unclear D gene. The sequence runs out 3 residues before the end of the CDR3; the remainder is reconstructed from the germline J gene. V shed 10 bases and J shed 4 bases, with 10 bases lying between them. CDR1 and CDR2 (germline): SGHTA, FQGNSA. There are 11 residues in the CDR3.